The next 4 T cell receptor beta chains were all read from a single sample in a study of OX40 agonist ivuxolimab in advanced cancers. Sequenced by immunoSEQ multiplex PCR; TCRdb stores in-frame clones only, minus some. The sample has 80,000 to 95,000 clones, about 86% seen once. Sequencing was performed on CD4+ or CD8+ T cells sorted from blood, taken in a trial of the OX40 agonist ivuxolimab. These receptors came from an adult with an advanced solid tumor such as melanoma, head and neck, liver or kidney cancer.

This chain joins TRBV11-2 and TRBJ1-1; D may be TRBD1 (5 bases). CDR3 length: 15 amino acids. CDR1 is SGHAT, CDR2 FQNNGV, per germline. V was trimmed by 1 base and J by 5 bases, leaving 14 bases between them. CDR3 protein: CASSLAVRGRTEAFF. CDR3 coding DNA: TGTGCCAGCAGCTTAGCGGTAAGGGGTAGGACTGAAGCTTTCTTT.

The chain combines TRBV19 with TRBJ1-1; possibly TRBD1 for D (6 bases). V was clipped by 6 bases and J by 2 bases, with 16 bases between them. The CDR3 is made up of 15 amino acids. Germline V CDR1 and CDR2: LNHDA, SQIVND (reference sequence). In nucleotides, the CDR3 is TGTGCCAGTAGAACCCTTCCCGGGACAAACACTGAAGCTTTCTTT. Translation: CASRTLPGTNTEAFF.

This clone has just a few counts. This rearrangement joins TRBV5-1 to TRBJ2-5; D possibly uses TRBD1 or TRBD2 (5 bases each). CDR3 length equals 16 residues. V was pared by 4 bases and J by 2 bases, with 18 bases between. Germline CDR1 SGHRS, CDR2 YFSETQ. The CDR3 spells CASSDSLGPVQETQYF. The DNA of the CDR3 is TGCGCCAGCAGCGACTCACTGGGACCAGTGCAAGAGACCCAGTACTTC.

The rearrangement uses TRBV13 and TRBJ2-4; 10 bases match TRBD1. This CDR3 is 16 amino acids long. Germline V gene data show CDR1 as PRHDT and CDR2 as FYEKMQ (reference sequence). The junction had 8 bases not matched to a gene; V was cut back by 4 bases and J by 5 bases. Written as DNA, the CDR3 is TGTGCCAGCAGCTCCCGGGACAGGGGCCCTCAAAACATTCAGTACTTC. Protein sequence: CASSSRDRGPQNIQYF.